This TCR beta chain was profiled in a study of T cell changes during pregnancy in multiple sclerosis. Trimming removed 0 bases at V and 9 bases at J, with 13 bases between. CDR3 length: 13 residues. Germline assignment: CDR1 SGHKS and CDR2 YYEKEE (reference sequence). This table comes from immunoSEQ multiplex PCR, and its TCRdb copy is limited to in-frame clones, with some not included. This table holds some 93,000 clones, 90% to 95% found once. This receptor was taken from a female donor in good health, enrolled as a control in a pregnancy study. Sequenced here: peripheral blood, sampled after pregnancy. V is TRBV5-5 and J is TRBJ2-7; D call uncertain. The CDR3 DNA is TGTGCCAGCAGCTTGGATGGGCAACTGGGGCAGTACTTC. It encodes CASSLDGQLGQYF.